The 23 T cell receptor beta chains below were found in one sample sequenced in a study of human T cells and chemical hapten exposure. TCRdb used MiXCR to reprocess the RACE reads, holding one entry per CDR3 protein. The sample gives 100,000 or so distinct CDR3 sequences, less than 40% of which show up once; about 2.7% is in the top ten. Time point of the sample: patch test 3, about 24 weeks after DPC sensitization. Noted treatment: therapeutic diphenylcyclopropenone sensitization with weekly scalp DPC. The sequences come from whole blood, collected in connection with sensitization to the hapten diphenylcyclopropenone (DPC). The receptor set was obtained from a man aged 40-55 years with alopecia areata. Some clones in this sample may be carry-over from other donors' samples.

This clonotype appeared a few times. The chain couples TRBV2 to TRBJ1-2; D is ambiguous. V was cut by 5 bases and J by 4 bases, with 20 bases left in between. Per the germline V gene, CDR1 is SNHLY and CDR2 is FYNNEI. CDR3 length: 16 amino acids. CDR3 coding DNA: TGTGCCAGCAGTAGGAAAAGGGAGGAAGGTGGCTATGGCTACACCTTC. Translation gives CASSRKREEGGYGYTF.

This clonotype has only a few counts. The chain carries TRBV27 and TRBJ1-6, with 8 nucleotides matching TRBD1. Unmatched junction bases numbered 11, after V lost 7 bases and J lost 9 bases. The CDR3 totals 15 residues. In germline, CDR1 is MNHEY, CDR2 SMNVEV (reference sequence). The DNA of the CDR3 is TGTGCCAGCACTCTTCGGACAGGGACGAGTTCACCCCTCCACTTT. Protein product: CASTLRTGTSSPLHF.

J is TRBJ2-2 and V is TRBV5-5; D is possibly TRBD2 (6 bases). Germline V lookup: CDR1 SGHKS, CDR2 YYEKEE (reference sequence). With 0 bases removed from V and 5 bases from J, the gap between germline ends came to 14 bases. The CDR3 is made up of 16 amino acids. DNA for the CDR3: TGTGCCAGCAGCTTGGCGGGGAGGCCAACTACCGGGGAGCTGTTTTTT. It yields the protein CASSLAGRPTTGELFF. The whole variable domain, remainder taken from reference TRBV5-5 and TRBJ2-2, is DAGVTQSPTHLIKTRGQQVTLRCSPISGHKSVSWYQQVLGQGPQFIFQYYEKEERGRGNFPDRFSARQFPNYSSELNVNALLLGDSALYLCASSLAGRPTTGELFFGEGSRLTVL.

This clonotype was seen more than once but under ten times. CDR3 loop: CSATILIGGAGFTDTQYF. The CDR3 bases are TGCAGTGCTACGATACTAATTGGTGGCGCGGGGTTCACAGATACGCAGTATTTT. The chain carries TRBV20-1 and TRBJ2-3, with D perhaps matching TRBD2 (6 bases). Germline-derived CDR1 and CDR2 are DFQATT and SNEGSKA (reference sequence). V shed 4 bases and J shed 2 bases, with 25 bases lying between them. The CDR3 is made up of 18 amino acids.

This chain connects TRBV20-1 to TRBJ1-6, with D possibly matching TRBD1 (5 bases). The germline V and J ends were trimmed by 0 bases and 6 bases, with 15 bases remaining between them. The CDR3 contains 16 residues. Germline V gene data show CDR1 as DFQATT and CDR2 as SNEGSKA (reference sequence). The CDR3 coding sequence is TGCAGTGCTAGAGATCGCGGGGGACGATTTAATTCACCCCTCCACTTT. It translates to CSARDRGGRFNSPLHF.

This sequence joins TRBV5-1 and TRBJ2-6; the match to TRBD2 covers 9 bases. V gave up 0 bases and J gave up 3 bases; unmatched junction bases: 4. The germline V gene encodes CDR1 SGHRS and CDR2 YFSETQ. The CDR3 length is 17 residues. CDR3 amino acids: CASSLDSGSVGANVLTF. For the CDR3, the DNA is TGCGCCAGCAGCTTGGATAGCGGGAGTGTTGGGGCCAACGTCCTGACTTTC.

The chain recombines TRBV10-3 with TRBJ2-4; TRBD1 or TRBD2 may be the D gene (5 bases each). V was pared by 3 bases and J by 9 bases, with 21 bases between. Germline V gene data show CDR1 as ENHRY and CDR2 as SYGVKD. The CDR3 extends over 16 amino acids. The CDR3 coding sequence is TGTGCCATCAGTGACGGAAGCGGTAGCCAGGGTTCCATTCAGTACTTC. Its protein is CAISDGSGSQGSIQYF.

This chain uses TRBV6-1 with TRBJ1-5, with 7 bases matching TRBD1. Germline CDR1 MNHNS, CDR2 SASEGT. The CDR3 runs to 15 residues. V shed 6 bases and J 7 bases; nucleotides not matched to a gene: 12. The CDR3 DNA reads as TGTGCCAGCAGAGAGCGACAGGGCAGTTACCAGCCCCAGCATTTT. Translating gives CASRERQGSYQPQHF.

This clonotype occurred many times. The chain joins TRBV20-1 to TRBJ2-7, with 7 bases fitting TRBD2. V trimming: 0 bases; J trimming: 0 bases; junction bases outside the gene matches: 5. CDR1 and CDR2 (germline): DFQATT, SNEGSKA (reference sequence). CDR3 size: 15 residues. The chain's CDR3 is CSARDSRDYSYEQYF. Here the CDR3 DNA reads TGCAGTGCTAGAGATTCCCGGGACTACTCCTACGAGCAGTACTTC.

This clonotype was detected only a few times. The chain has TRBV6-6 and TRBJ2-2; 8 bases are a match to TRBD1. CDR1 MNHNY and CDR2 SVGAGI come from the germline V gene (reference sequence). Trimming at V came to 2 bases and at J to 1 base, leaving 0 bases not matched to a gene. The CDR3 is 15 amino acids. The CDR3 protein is CASSYGTGNTGELFF. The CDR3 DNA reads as TGTGCCAGCAGTTACGGGACAGGGAACACCGGGGAGCTGTTTTTT.

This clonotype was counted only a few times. The CDR3 protein is CASSQGLTTDTQYF. CDR3 in DNA: TGTGCCAGCAGCCAGGGACTAACCACAGATACGCAGTATTTT. The chain joins TRBV6-2 or TRBV6-3 to TRBJ2-3; 7 nucleotides agree with TRBD2. The CDR3 loop spans 14 amino acids. Trimming took 6 bases from V and 2 from J; bases not matched to a gene: 5. Germline V gene sequence: CDR1 MNHEY, CDR2 SVGEGT.

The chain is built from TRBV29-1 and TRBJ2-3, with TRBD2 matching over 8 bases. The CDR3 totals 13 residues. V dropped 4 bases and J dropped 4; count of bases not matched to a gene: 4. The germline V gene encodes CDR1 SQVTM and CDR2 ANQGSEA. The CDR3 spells CSVAGGWSDTQYF. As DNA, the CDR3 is TGCAGCGTTGCGGGAGGGTGGTCAGATACGCAGTATTTT.

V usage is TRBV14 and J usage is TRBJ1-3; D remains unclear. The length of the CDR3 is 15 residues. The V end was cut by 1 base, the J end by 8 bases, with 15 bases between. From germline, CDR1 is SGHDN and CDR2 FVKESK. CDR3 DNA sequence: TGTGCCAGCAGCCAAGCCTCAACAGAACTAGACACCATATATTTT. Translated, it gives CASSQASTELDTIYF.

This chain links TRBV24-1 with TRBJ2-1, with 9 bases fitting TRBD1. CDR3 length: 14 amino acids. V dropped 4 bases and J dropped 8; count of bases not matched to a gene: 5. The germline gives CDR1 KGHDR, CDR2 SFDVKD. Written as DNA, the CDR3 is TGTGCCACCAGTGAAACAGGGGGCCTCGATGAGCAGTTCTTC. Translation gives CATSETGGLDEQFF.

The CDR3 DNA reads as TGTGCCAGCAGCCCGGAAGGATCAGGGTTTGGCTACACCTTC. It codes for CASSPEGSGFGYTF. This rearrangement joins TRBV7-2 to TRBJ1-2; D might be TRBD1 (5 bases). This CDR3 region has 14 residues. V was pared by 5 bases and J by 7 bases, with 17 bases between. Germline loops: CDR1 SGHTA, CDR2 FQGNSA. Full variable domain (missing parts from reference TRBV7-2 and TRBJ1-2): GAGVSQSPSNKVTEKGKDVELRCDPISGHTALYWYRQSLGQGLEFLIYFQGNSAPDKSGLPSDRFSAERTGGSVSTLTIQRTQQEDSAVYLCASSPEGSGFGYTFGSGTRLTVV.

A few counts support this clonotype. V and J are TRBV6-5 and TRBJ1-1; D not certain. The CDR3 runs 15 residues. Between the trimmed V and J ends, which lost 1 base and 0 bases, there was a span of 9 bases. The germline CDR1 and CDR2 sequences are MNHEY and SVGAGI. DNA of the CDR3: TGTGCCAGCAGTTACTATGGCAGCTTGAACACTGAAGCTTTCTTT. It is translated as CASSYYGSLNTEAFF.

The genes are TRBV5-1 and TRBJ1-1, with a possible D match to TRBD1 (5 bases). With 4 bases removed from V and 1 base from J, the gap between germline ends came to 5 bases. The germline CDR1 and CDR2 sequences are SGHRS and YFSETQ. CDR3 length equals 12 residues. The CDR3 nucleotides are TGCGCCAGCAGCCAGGGGAACACTGAAGCTTTCTTT. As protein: CASSQGNTEAFF. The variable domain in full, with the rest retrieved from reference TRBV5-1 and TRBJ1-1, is KAGVTQTPRYLIKTRGQQVTLSCSPISGHRSVSWYQQTPGQGLQFLFEYFSETQRNKGNFPGRFSGRQFSNSRSEMNVSTLELGDSALYLCASSQGNTEAFFGQGTRLTVV.

CDR3 residues: CASSSGQGFVQETQYF. Written as DNA, the CDR3 is TGTGCCAGCAGTTCAGGACAGGGATTCGTCCAAGAGACCCAGTACTTC. The V gene is TRBV12-3 or TRBV12-4, the J gene TRBJ2-5; 8 nucleotides agree with TRBD1. Trimming took 4 bases from V and 1 from J; bases not matched to a gene: 8. The CDR3 extends over 16 amino acids.

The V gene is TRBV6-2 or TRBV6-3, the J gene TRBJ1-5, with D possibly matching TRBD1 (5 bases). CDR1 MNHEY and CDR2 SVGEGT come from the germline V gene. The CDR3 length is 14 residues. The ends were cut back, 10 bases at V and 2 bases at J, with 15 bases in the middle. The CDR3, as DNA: TGTGCCACTTCTCCGGACACTCGCAATCAGCCCCAGCATTTT. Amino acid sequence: CATSPDTRNQPQHF.

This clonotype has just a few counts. The CDR3 DNA is TGTGCCAGCAGCCAAGGACTAGACGGGGGGGGCTACGAGCAGTACTTC. This translates into CASSQGLDGGGYEQYF. J is TRBJ2-7 and V is TRBV4-2; 8 bases match TRBD2. The trim removed 1 base at V and 3 bases at J, leaving 8 bases unmatched. The CDR3 consists of 16 residues. CDR1 and CDR2 from the germline V gene are LGHNA and YNFKEQ.

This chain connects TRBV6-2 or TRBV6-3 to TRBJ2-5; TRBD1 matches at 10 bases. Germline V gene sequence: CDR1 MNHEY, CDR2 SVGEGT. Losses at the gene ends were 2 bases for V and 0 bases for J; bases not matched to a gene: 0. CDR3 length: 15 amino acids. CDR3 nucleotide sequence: TGTGCCAGCAGTTACGGGACAGGGGACCAAGAGACCCAGTACTTC. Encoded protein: CASSYGTGDQETQYF.

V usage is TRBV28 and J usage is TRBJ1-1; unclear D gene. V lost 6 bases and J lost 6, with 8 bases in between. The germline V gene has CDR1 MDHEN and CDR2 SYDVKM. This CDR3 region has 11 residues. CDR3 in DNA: TGTGCCAGCAGAGGCAGGCCTGAAGCTTTCTTT. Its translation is CASRGRPEAFF.

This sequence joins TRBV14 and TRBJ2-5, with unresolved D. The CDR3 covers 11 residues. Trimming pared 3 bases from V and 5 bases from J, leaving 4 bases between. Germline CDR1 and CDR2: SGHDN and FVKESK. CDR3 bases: TGTGCCAGCAGCCACTCGGAGACCCAGTACTTC. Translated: CASSHSETQYF. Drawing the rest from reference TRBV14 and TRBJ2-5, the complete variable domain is EAGVTQFPSHSVIEKGQTVTLRCDPISGHDNLYWYRRVMGKEIKFLLHFVKESKQDESGMPNNRFLAERTGGTYSTLKVQPAELEDSGVYFCASSHSETQYFGPGTRLLVL.